What follows is one TCR beta chain and its context. The method was immunoSEQ multiplex PCR; TCRdb's version includes in-frame clones alone and lacks a portion of them. The table records 95,000 to 150,000 clones, 85% to 90% of them present only once. This sample was included in a study of cytomegalovirus exposure and HLA in healthy donors. The germline V and J ends were trimmed by 0 bases and 0 bases, with 9 bases remaining between them. The CDR3 has 15 residues. Germline V gene sequence: CDR1 MNHEY, CDR2 SVGAGI. Source material: PBMCs. The sequence was collected from a woman under 30 in good health and CMV-seronegative. The chain carries TRBV6-5 and TRBJ2-7; D call uncertain. Written as DNA, the CDR3 is TGTGCCAGCAGTTACTCGGAGTTTGGCTCCTACGAGCAGTACTTC. The encoded protein is CASSYSEFGSYEQYF.